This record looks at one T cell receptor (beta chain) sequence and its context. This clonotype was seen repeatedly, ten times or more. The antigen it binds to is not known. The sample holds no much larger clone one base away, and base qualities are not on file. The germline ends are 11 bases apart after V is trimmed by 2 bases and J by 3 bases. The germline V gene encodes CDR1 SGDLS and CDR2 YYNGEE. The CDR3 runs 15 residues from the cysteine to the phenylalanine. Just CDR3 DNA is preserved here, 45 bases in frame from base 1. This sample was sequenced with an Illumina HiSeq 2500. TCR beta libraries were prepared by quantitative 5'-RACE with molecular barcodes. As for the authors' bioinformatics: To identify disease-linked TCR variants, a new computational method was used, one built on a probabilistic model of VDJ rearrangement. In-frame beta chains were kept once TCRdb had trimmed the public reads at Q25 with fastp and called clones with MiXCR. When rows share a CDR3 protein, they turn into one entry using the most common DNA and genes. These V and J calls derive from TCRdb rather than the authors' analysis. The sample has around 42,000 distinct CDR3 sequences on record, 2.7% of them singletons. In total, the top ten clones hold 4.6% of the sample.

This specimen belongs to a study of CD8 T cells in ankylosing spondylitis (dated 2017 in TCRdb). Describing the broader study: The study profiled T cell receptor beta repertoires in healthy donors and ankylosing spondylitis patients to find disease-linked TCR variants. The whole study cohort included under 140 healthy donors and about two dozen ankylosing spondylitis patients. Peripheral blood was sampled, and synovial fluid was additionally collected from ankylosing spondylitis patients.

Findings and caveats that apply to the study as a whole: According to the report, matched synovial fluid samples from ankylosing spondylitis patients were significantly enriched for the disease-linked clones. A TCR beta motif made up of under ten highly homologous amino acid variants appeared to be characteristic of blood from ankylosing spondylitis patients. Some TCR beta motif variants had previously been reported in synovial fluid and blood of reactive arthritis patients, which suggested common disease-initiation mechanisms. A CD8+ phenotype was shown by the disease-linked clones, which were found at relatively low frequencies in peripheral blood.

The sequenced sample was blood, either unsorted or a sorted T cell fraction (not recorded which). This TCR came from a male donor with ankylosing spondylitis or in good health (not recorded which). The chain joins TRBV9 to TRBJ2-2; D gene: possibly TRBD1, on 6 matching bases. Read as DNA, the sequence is TGTGCCAGCAGCGTCCAGGGACACGACACCGGGGAGCTGTTTTTT. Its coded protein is CASSVQGHDTGELFF.